This TCR beta chain was captured by sequencing in a study of control samples from healthy donors and cancer patients. TCRdb's table, derived via immunoSEQ multiplex PCR, lists solely in-frame clones and lacks some. The data contain around 100,000 clones, 92% of them singletons. Germline lookup yields CDR1 SGHAT and CDR2 FQNNGV. Trimming took off 0 bases at V and 9 bases at J, with 12 bases between the two ends. The CDR3 extends over 13 amino acids. The chain employs TRBV11-2 and TRBJ2-7, with a possible D match to TRBD2 (6 bases). The clonotype originates from a woman between 18 and 29 years old in good health. The sequenced material came from blood. CDR3 in amino acids: CASSLDRRGGQYF. The CDR3 bases are TGTGCCAGCAGCTTAGATAGGAGGGGCGGGCAGTACTTC.